The entry below gives a single T cell receptor beta chain sequence along with its context. The CDR3 has 15 amino acids. V dropped 4 bases and J dropped 5 bases, with 12 bases sitting between them. Germline lookup yields CDR1 MNHEY and CDR2 SMNVEV (reference sequence). This sample stems from a study of blood T cell repertoires in COVID-19. On the study more broadly: PBMCs, B-cell-depleted T cells, or T cells provided the cDNA or gDNA that made up the material.

Using immunoSEQ multiplex PCR, the repertoire was profiled, and TCRdb retains in-frame clones only, with some absent. The sample has 300,000 to 400,000 clones, around 90% seen once. The chain is built from TRBV27 and TRBJ1-6; D might be TRBD1 (5 bases). This TCR came from a man aged 60 to 75 who had recovered from COVID-19. The sequenced material came from PBMCs or T cells enriched from blood (not recorded which). The CDR3 protein is CASSSGARDNSPLHF. The CDR3 DNA is TGTGCCAGCAGTTCTGGGGCCCGGGATAATTCACCCCTCCACTTT.